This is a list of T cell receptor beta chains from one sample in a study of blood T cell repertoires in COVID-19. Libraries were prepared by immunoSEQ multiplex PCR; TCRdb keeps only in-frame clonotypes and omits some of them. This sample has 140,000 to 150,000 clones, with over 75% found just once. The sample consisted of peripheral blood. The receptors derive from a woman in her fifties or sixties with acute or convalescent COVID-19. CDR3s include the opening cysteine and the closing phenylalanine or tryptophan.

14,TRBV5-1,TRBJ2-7,CASSSVIQGAEQYF
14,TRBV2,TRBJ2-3,CASVRGGEADTQYF
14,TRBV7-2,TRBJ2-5,CASSLGLAEETQYF
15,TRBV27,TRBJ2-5,CASSSGLAVQETQYF
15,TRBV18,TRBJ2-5,CASSPSSVNQETQYF
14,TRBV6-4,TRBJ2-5,CASARNGGDETQYF
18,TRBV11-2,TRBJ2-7,CASSLDRTSGSGAYEQYF
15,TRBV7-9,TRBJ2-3,CASSLDLARTDTQYF
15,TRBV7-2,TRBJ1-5,CASSPNGGGNQPQHF
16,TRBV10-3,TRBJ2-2,CAISSREVLYTGELFF
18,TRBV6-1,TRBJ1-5,CASSDGPASGSKDQPQHF
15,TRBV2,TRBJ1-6,CASSEGQGGNSPLHF
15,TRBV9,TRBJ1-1,CASSPGQLMNTEAFF
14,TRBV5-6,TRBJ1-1,CASSWENLNTEAFF
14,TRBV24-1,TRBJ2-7,CATSDGQSVDEQYF
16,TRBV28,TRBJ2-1,CASRGLETGVTNEQFF
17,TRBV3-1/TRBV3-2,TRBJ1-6,CASSLGTGGAYNSPLHF
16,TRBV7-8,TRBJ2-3,CASSLAGRLSTDTQYF
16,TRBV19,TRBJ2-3,CASSIGTSGVTDTQYF
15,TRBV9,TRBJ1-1,CASSARQGMNTEAFF
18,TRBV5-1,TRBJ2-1,CASSLEGGRQSLYNEQFF
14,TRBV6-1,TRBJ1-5,CASSEFFGNQPQHF
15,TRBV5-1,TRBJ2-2,CASSSSGTNTGELFF
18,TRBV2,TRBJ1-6,CASSPSAPGGAYNSPLHF
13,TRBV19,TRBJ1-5,CASSPQSFQPQHF
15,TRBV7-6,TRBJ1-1,CASSLAEAALTEAFF
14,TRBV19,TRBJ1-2,CASSPRTGGNGYTF
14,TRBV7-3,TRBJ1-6,CASSRGQIGSPLHF
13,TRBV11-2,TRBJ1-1,CASSLDHRGEAFF
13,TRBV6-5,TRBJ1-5,CASSLQPNQPQHF